This TCR beta chain was profiled in a study of blood T cell repertoires in COVID-19. Deletions cut 1 base from V and 5 bases from J, with 17 bases between. CDR3 length: 16 residues. Germline V CDR1 and CDR2: MNHNS, SASEGT. Per the original data handling: The assay estimated nucleated cells by amplifying reference gene primers. The assay was immunoSEQ multiplex PCR, and TCRdb's table has in-frame clones only and misses some. V and J calls and clone size are given by that table; D and trimming were obtained from the DNA. The sample gives tens of thousands of clones, roughly 90% of which show up once; 6% to 6.5% is in the top ten.

The chain couples TRBV6-1 to TRBJ1-2; D gene ambiguous. The origin of this receptor is a woman aged 80 or over with active COVID-19. The material sequenced was peripheral blood. Written as DNA, the CDR3 is TGTGCCAGCAGTGAAGGAGAGCGTGAAGGAAAATATGGCTACACCTTC. It encodes CASSEGEREGKYGYTF.